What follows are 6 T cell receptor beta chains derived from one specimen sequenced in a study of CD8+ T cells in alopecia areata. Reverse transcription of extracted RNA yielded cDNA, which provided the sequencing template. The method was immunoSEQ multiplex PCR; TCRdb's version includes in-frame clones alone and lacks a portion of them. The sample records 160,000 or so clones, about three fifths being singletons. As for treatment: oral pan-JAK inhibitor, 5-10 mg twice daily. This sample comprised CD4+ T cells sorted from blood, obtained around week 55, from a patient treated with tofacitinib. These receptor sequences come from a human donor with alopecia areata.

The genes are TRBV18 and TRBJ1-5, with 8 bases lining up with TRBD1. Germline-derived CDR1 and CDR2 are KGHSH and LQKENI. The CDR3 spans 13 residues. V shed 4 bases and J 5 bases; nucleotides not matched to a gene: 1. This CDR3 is CASSQTGDQPQHF. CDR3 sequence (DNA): TGTGCCAGCTCACAGACAGGGGATCAGCCCCAGCATTTT.

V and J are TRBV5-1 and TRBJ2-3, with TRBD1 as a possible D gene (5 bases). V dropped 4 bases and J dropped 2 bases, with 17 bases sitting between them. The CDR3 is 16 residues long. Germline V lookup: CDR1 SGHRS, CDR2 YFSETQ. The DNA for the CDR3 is TGCGCCAGCAGCGGCACTGGGGCAGGCCCCACAGATACGCAGTATTTT. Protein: CASSGTGAGPTDTQYF.

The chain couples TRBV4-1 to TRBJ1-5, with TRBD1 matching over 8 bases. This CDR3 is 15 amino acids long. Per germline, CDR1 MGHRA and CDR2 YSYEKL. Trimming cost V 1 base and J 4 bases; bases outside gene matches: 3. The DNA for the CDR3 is TGCGCCAGCAGCCAAGGACAGGGGAAAAATCAGCCCCAGCATTTT. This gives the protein CASSQGQGKNQPQHF.

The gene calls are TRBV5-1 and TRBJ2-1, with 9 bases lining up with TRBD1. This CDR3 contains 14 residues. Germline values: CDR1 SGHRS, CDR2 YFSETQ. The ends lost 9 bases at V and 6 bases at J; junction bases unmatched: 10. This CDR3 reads CATGPGQGINEQFF. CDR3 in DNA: TGCGCCACCGGACCGGGACAGGGCATCAATGAGCAGTTCTTC.

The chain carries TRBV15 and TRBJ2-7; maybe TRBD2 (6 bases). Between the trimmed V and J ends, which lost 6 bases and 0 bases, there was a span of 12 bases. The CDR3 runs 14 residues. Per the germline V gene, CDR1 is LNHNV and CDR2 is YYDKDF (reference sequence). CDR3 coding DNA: TGTGCCACCAGTGGGGGGTTAGGCTCCTACGAGCAGTACTTC. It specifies CATSGGLGSYEQYF. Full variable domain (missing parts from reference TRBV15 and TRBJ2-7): DAMVIQNPRYQVTQFGKPVTLSCSQTLNHNVMYWYQQKSSQAPKLLFHYYDKDFNNEADTPDNFQSRRPNTSFCFLDIRSPGLGDTAMYLCATSGGLGSYEQYFGPGTRLTVT.

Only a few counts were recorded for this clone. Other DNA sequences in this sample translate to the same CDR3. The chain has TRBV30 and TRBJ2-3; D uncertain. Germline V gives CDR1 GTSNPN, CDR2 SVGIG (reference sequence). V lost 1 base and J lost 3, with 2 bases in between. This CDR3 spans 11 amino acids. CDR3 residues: CAWSGTDTQYF. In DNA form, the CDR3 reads TGTGCCTGGAGTGGAACAGATACGCAGTATTTT.